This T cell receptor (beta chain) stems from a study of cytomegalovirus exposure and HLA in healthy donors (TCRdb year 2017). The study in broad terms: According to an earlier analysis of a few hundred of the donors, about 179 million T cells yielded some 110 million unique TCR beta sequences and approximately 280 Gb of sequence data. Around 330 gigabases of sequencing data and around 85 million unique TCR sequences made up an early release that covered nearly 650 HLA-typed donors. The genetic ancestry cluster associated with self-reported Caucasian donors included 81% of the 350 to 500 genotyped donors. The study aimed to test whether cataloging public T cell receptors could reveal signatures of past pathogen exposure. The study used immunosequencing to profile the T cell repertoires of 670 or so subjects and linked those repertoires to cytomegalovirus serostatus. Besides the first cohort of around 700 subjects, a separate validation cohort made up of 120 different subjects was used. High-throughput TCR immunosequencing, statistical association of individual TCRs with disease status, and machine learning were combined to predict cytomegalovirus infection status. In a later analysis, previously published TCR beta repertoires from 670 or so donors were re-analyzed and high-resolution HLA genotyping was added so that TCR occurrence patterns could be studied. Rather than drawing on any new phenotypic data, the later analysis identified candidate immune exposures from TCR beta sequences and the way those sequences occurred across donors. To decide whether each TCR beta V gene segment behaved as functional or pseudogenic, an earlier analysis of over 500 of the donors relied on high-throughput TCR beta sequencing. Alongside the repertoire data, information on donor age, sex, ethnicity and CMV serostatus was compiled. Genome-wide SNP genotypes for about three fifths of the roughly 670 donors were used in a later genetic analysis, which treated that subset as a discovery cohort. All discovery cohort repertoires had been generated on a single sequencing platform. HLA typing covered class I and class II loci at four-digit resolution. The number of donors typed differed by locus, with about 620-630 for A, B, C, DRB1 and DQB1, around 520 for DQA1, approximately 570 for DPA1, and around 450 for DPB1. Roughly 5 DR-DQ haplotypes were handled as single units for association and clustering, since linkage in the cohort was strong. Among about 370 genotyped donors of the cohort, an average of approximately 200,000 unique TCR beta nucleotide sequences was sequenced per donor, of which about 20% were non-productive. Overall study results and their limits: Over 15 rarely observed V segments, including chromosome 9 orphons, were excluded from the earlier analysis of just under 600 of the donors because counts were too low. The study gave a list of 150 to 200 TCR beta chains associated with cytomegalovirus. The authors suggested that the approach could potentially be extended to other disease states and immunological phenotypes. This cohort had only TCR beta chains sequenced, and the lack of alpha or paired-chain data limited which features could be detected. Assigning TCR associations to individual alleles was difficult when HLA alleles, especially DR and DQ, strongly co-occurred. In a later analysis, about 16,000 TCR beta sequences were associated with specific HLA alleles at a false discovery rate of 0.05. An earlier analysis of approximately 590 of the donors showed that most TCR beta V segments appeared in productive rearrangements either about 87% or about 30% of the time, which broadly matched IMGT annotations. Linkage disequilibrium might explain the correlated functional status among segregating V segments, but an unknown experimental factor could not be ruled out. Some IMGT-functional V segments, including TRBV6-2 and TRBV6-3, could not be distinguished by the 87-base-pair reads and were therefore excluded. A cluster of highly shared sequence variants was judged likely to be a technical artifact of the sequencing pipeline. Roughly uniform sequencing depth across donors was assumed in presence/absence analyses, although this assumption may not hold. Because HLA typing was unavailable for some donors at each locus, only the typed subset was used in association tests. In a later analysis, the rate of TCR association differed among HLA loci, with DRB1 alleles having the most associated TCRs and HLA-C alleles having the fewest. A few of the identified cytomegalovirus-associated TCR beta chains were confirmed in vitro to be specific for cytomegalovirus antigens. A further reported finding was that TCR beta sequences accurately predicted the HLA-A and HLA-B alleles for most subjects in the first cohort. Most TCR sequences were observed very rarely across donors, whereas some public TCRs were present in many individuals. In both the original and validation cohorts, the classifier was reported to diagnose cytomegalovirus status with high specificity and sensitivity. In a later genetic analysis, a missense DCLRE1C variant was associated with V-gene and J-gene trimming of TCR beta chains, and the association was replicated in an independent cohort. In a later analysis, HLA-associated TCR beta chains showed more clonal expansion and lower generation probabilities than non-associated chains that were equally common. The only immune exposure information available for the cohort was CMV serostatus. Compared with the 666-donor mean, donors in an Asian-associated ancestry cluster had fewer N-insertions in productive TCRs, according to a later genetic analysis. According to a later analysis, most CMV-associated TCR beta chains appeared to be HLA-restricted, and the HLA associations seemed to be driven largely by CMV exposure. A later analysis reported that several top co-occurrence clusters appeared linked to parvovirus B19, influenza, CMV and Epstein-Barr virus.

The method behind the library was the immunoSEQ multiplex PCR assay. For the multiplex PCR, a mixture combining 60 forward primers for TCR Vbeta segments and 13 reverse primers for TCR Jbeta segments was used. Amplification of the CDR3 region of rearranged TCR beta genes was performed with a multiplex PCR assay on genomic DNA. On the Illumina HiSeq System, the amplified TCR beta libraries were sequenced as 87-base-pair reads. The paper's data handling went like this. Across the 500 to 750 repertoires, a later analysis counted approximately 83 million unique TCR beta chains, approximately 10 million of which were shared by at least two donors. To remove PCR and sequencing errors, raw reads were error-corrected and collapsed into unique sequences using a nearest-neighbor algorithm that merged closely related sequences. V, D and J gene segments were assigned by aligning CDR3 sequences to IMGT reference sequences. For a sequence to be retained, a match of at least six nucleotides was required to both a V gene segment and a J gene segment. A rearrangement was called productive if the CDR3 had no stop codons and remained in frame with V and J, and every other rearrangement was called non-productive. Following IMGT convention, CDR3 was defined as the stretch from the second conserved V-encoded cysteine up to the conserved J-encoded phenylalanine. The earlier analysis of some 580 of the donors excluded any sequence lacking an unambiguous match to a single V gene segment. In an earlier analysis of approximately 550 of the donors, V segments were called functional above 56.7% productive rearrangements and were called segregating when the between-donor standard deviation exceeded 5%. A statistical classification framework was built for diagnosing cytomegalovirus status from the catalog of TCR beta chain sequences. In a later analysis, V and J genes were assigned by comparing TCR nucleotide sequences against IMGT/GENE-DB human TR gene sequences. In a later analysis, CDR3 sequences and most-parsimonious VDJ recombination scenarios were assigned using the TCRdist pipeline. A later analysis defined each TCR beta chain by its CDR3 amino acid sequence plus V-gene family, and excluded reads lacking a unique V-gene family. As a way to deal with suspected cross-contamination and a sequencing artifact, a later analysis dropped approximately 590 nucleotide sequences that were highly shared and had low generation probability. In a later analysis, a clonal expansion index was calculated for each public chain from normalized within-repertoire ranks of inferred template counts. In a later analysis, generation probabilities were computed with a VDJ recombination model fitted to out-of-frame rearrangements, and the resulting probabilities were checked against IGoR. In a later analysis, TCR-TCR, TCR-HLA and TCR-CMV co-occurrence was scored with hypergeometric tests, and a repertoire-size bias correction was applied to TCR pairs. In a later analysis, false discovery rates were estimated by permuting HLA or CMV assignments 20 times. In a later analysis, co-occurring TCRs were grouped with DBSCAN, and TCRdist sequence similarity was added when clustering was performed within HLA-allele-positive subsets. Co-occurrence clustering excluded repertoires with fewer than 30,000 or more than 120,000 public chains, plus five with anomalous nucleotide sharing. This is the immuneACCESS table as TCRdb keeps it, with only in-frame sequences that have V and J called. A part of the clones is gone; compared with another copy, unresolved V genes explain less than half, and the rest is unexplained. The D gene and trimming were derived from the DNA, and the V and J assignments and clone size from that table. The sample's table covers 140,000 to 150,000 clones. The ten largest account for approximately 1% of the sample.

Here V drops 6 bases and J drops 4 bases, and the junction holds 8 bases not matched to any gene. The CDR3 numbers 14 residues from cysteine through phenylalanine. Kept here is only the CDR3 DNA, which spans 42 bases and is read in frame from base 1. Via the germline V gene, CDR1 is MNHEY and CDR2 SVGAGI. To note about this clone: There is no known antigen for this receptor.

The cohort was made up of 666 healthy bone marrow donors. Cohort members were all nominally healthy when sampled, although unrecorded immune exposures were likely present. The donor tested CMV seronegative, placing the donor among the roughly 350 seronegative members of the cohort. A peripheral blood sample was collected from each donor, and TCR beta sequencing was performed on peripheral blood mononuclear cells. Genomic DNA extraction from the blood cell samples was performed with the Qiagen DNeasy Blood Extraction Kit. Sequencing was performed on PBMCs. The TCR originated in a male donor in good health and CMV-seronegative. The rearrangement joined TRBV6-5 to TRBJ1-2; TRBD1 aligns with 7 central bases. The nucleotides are TGTGCCAGCAGCCGGGACAGATCGGGCTATGGCTACACCTTC. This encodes CASSRDRSGYGYTF.